The 22 T cell receptor beta chains below come from one sample, sequenced in a study of T cell responses to AZD1222 COVID-19 vaccine. Sequencing was performed with immunoSEQ multiplex PCR; in TCRdb, only in-frame clones are kept and a portion is missing. The sample shows approximately 30,000 clones, around 78% of them seen only once. The source material was peripheral blood, sampled on day 0 of AZD1222 vaccination. The receptors shown here come from an adult in good health.

The gene calls are TRBV27 and TRBJ2-7; D is possibly TRBD2 (6 bases). The ends were cut back, 3 bases at V and 6 bases at J, with 15 bases in the middle. Germline V lookup: CDR1 MNHEY, CDR2 SMNVEV (reference sequence). CDR3 length: 14 residues. This chain's CDR3 is CASSFLGTEAEQYF. In nucleotides, the CDR3 is TGTGCCAGCAGTTTTTTAGGGACTGAGGCCGAGCAGTACTTC.

The chain employs TRBV29-1 and TRBJ1-2; D gene ambiguous. In germline, CDR1 is SQVTM, CDR2 ANQGSEA. Trimming took 2 bases from V and 0 from J, leaving 7 bases between them. The CDR3 has 13 residues. The CDR3 region is CSVEPSTNYGYTF. For the CDR3, the DNA is TGCAGCGTTGAACCGTCCACTAACTATGGCTACACCTTC. The complete variable domain, with remaining parts taken from reference TRBV29-1 and TRBJ1-2, reads SAVISQKPSRDICQRGTSLTIQCQVDSQVTMMFWYRQQPGQSLTLIATANQGSEATYESGFVIDKFPISRPNLTFSTLTVSNMSPEDSSIYLCSVEPSTNYGYTFGSGTRLTVV.

This sequence joins TRBV9 and TRBJ2-2, with D possibly TRBD1 on 6 matching bases. The CDR3 extends over 15 amino acids. CDR1 and CDR2 from the germline V gene are SGDLS and YYNGEE. V gave up 4 bases and J gave up 1 base, with 11 bases separating them. The CDR3 DNA reads as TGTGCCAGCAGCCGACGGGGACAGAACACCGGGGAGCTGTTTTTT. Translation: CASSRRGQNTGELFF.

The genes are TRBV18 and TRBJ2-5, with TRBD2 identical over 13 bases. CDR3 size: 19 residues. The V and J ends lost 3 bases and 4 bases, in that order; junction bases with no gene match: 14. CDR1 and CDR2 from the germline V gene are KGHSH and LQKENI. The CDR3 DNA reads TGTGCCAGCTCACCGCCTCCCGAAAGACTAGCGGGGGGCGTAGAGACCCAGTACTTC. Protein sequence: CASSPPPERLAGGVETQYF.

J is TRBJ1-6 and V is TRBV6-5, with 7 bases aligning to TRBD1. Germline V gene lookup returns CDR1 MNHEY and CDR2 SVGAGI. There are 13 residues in the CDR3. The V gene end was trimmed by 6 bases and the J gene end by 8 bases; junction bases not matched to a gene: 4. In nucleotides, the CDR3 is TGTGCCAGCAGAATAGGACAGGATTCACCCCTCCACTTT. This encodes CASRIGQDSPLHF.

The chain is built from TRBV5-1 and TRBJ1-1, with D perhaps matching TRBD1 (5 bases). This CDR3 region has 14 residues. Germline V gene data show CDR1 as SGHRS and CDR2 as YFSETQ. V was pared by 3 bases and J by 4 bases, with 13 bases between. The CDR3 nucleotides are TGCGCCAGCAGCTCCTCGGGGCGCAGCACTGAAGCTTTCTTT. It is translated as CASSSSGRSTEAFF.

The chain couples TRBV5-1 to TRBJ2-7; 12 nucleotides align to TRBD1. The germline V gene has CDR1 SGHRS and CDR2 YFSETQ. Losses at the gene ends were 4 bases for V and 5 bases for J; bases not matched to a gene: 4. There are 14 residues in the CDR3. The DNA of the CDR3 is TGCGCCAGCAGCATAGGGACAGGGGGCAACGAGCAGTACTTC. The encoded protein is CASSIGTGGNEQYF.

V gene TRBV5-1 combines with J gene TRBJ1-1; 8 nucleotides line up with TRBD1. CDR3 length equals 15 residues. Germline V gene lookup returns CDR1 SGHRS and CDR2 YFSETQ. The ends lost 3 bases at V and 2 bases at J; junction bases unmatched: 6. The DNA of the CDR3 is TGCGCCAGCAGCTCGGGGGACAGGACAAACACTGAAGCTTTCTTT. Translating it yields CASSSGDRTNTEAFF.

The V gene is TRBV30, the J gene TRBJ1-5; 8 bases agree with TRBD1. The ends lost 7 bases at V and 0 bases at J; junction bases unmatched: 14. The CDR3 totals 17 residues. Germline loops: CDR1 GTSNPN, CDR2 SVGIG (reference sequence). CDR3 bases: TGTGCCTACCCGGACAGGGAAAAACTAAATAGCAATCAGCCCCAGCATTTT. It codes for CAYPDREKLNSNQPQHF.

Remarks on this clone: The junction does not match germline at one end; this may be a read error. The chain joins TRBV4-1 to TRBJ2-7; perhaps TRBD2 as D (6 bases). This CDR3 is built from 16 residues. The germline CDR1 and CDR2 sequences are MGHRA and YSYEKL. CDR3 DNA sequence: TGCGTCAGCAGCCGCGGATGGGGGGACTCCACCTACGAGCAGTACTTC. This encodes CVSSRGWGDSTYEQYF.

This clone occurred a few times. CDR3 in amino acids: CASSLTRLAGATDTQYF. CDR3 bases: TGTGCCAGCAGCTTAACCCGGCTAGCGGGGGCCACAGATACGCAGTATTTT. V gene TRBV11-2 combines with J gene TRBJ2-3, with 10 bases that match TRBD2. V lost 2 bases, J lost 2 bases, and 7 bases stayed unmatched. This CDR3 contains 17 residues. The germline gives CDR1 SGHAT, CDR2 FQNNGV.

This sequence joins TRBV3-1 (or the pseudogene TRBV3-2) and TRBJ1-5; a weak D match, TRBD1 (5 bases). The CDR3 has 13 amino acids. Trimming left V 5 bases short and J 6 bases short, with 11 bases between. CDR1 and CDR2 from the germline V gene are LGHDT and YNNKEL (reference sequence). The CDR3 region is CASSRGLRQPQHF. In nucleotides, the CDR3 is TGTGCCAGCAGCAGGGGTTTACGTCAGCCCCAGCATTTT.

The V call is TRBV3-1 (or the pseudogene TRBV3-2), the J call TRBJ2-5, with D perhaps assigned TRBD1 or TRBD2 (5 bases each). The CDR3 extends over 15 amino acids. Germline loops: CDR1 LGHDT, CDR2 YNNKEL (reference sequence). Between the trimmed V and J ends, which lost 0 bases and 7 bases, there was a span of 15 bases. CDR3 nucleotides: TGTGCCAGCAGCCAAGATCCCCAGGGCGGGTCGACCCAGTACTTC. Amino acids: CASSQDPQGGSTQYF.

V is TRBV6-5 and J is TRBJ2-3, with D perhaps TRBD1 (7 bases). Germline V CDR1 and CDR2: MNHEY, SVGAGI. V was shortened by 6 bases and J by 2 bases, with 12 bases between the two germline ends. The CDR3 has 14 amino acids. This CDR3 reads CASSRGTATDTQYF. The CDR3 DNA is TGTGCCAGCAGCCGCGGGACAGCCACAGATACGCAGTATTTT.

This chain connects TRBV2 to TRBJ2-2; 11 positions agree with TRBD2. Germline CDR1 and CDR2: SNHLY and FYNNEI. The CDR3 runs 14 residues. The V gene end was trimmed by 10 bases and the J gene end by 4 bases; junction bases not matched to a gene: 5. CDR3 sequence: CATGGLAATGELFF. The CDR3 bases are TGTGCCACCGGGGGACTAGCGGCCACCGGGGAGCTGTTTTTT.

V usage is TRBV24-1 and J usage is TRBJ1-2; D gene uncertain. The V end lost 4 bases, the J end lost 3 bases, and 17 bases lay between the germline ends. The CDR3 totals 16 residues. Per germline, CDR1 KGHDR and CDR2 SFDVKD. The CDR3 bases are TGTGCCACCAGTGACCGTGACACCTCCCGGGACTATGGCTACACCTTC. Its translation: CATSDRDTSRDYGYTF.

The chain joins TRBV29-1 to TRBJ1-5; possible D gene TRBD1, 6 bases. Germline loops: CDR1 SQVTM, CDR2 ANQGSEA. This CDR3 has 13 residues. V was pared by 6 bases and J by 1 base, with 10 bases between. The CDR3 nucleotides read TGCAGCGTAGAAACAGGGAGCAATCAGCCCCAGCATTTT. Residues: CSVETGSNQPQHF.

The CDR3 region is CASSPAGASTEAFF. The CDR3 bases are TGTGCCAGCAGTCCTGCAGGGGCTTCCACTGAAGCTTTCTTT. The chain employs TRBV28 and TRBJ1-1; perhaps TRBD1 as D (6 bases). The CDR3 sequence is 14 residues long. The germline V gene has CDR1 MDHEN and CDR2 SYDVKM. With 5 bases removed from V and 4 bases from J, the gap between germline ends came to 14 bases. Combining the CDR3 with reference TRBV28 and TRBJ1-1 gives the whole variable domain DVKVTQSSRYLVKRTGEKVFLECVQDMDHENMFWYRQDPGLGLRLIYFSYDVKMKEKGDIPEGYSVSREKKERFSLILESASTNQTSMYLCASSPAGASTEAFFGQGTRLTVV.

The chain employs TRBV28 and TRBJ1-2, with 9 bases identical to TRBD1. CDR1 and CDR2 (germline): MDHEN, SYDVKM. This CDR3 spans 15 amino acids. V was pared by 5 bases and J by 2 bases, with 6 bases of the junction left unmatched. CDR3 sequence reads: CASSARQGGNYGYTF. The CDR3, as DNA: TGTGCCAGCAGTGCAAGACAGGGGGGAAACTATGGCTACACCTTC.

This sequence joins TRBV11-2 and TRBJ2-3; 8 bases agree with TRBD2. Germline V gene lookup returns CDR1 SGHAT and CDR2 FQNNGV. V gave up 5 bases and J gave up 3 bases; unmatched junction bases: 4. The CDR3 is 14 amino acids. The CDR3 loop is CASSTKRGTDTQYF. The CDR3 bases are TGTGCCAGCAGCACGAAGCGGGGGACAGATACGCAGTATTTT.

The V and J genes are TRBV9 and TRBJ2-2; 8 nucleotides match TRBD2. Germline CDR1 reads SGDLS; CDR2 reads YYNGEE. The ends lost 4 bases at V and 6 bases at J; junction bases unmatched: 14. This CDR3 region has 17 residues. Here the CDR3 DNA reads TGTGCCAGCAGCCCGAGAACGCCGGGACTAGGATCCGGGGAGCTGTTTTTT. Its protein product is CASSPRTPGLGSGELFF.

The genes are TRBV4-1 and TRBJ1-6; D gene ambiguous. Between the trimmed V and J ends, which lost 3 bases and 7 bases, there was a span of 13 bases. This CDR3 is built from 15 residues. Looked up from germline, CDR1 is MGHRA and CDR2 is YSYEKL. The CDR3 DNA follows: TGCGCCAGCAGCCATTCGACGGAGGTGAATTCACCCCTCCACTTT. Its protein is CASSHSTEVNSPLHF.